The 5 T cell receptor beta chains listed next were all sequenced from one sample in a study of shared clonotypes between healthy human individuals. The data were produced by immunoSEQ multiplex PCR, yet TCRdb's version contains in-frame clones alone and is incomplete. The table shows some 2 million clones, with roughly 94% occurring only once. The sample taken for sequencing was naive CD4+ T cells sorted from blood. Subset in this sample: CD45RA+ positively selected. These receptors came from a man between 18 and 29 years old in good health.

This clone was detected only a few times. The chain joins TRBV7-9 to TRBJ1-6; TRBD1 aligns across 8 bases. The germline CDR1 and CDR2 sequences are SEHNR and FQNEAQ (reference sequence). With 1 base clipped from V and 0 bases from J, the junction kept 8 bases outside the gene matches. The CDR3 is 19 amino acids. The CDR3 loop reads CASSLGAGGSSSYNSPLHF. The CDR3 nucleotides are TGTGCCAGCAGCTTAGGTGCAGGGGGCTCGAGCTCCTATAATTCACCCCTCCACTTT.

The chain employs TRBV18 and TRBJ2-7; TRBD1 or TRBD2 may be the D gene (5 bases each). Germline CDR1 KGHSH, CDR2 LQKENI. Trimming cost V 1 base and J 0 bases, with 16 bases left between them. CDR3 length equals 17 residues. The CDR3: CASSPRVSGALSYEQYF. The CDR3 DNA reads TGTGCCAGCTCACCACGTGTGTCCGGGGCACTCTCCTACGAGCAGTACTTC.

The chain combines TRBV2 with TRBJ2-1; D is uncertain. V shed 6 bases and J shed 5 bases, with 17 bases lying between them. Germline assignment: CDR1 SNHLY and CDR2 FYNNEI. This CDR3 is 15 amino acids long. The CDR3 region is CASRRTDAGDNEQFF. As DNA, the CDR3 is TGTGCCAGCAGAAGGACCGACGCAGGCGACAATGAGCAGTTCTTC.

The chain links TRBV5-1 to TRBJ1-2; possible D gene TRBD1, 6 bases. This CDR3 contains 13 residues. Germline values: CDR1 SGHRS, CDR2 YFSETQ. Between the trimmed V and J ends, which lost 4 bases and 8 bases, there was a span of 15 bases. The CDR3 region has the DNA TGCGCCAGCAGCCCCAGGGGCCCGGGGGGCTACACCTTC. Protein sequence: CASSPRGPGGYTF.

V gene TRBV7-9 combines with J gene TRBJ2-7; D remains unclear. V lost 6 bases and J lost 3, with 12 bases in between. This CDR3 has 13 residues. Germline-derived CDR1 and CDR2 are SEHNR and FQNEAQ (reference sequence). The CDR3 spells CASSYASIYEQYF. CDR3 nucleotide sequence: TGTGCCAGCAGTTATGCGAGTATCTACGAGCAGTACTTC.